This is a list of T cell receptor beta chains from one sample in a study of blood T cell repertoires in COVID-19. Libraries were prepared by immunoSEQ multiplex PCR; TCRdb keeps only in-frame clonotypes and omits some of them. The sample includes 25,000 to 35,000 clones, 75% to 85% of them seen just once. Specimen: peripheral blood. These receptors were obtained from a man older than 75 with active COVID-19. The CDR3 runs from the conserved cysteine through the conserved F or W. The D gene is left open where the match is weak. A clone size is listed for some rows: how often the clone was seen (once, few, many), or a class if it is expanded.

len | j_gene | v_gene | d_gene | abundance | CDR3aa | CDR3nt
13 | TRBJ1-5 | TRBV5-5 | - | - | CASSAYRDQPQHF | TGTGCCAGCAGCGCATACAGGGATCAGCCCCAGCATTTT
14 | TRBJ2-6 | TRBV4-3 | - | - | CASSQRVGANVLTF | TGCGCCAGCAGCCAACGCGTTGGGGCCAACGTCCTGACTTTC
14 | TRBJ2-7 | TRBV6-5 | TRBD2 | - | CASSYFGGGYEQYF | TGTGCCAGCAGTTACTTTGGGGGGGGCTACGAGCAGTACTTC
15 | TRBJ2-7 | TRBV5-1 | TRBD1 | - | CASSSQGARAYEQYF | TGCGCCAGCAGCTCCCAGGGGGCCCGAGCCTACGAGCAGTACTTC
14 | TRBJ1-2 | TRBV10-3 | - | - | CAISESQGVGGYTF | TGTGCCATCAGTGAGTCCCAGGGTGTCGGTGGCTACACCTTC
14 | TRBJ1-5 | TRBV5-5 | - | - | CASSFGTNNQPQHF | TGTGCCAGCAGTTTCGGGACTAACAATCAGCCCCAGCATTTT
14 | TRBJ1-6 | TRBV20-1 | TRBD1 | - | CSASVGTASNPLHF | TGCAGTGCTAGTGTCGGGACAGCCTCCAATCCCCTCCACTTT
15 | TRBJ1-3 | TRBV7-3 | - | - | CASSSQGTSGNTIYF | TGTGCCAGCAGCTCCCAGGGCACTTCTGGAAACACCATATATTTT
16 | TRBJ1-2 | TRBV10-3 | - | once | CAISEEGGNSNYGYTF | TGTGCCATCAGTGAGGAAGGGGGAAATTCTAACTATGGCTACACCTTC
15 | TRBJ1-3 | TRBV5-1 | - | - | CASSPGFGSGNTIYF | TGCGCCAGCAGCCCCGGGTTTGGCTCTGGAAACACCATATATTTT
14 | TRBJ1-4 | TRBV10-3 | TRBD1 | - | CAISPGQGGEKLFF | TGTGCCATCAGTCCGGGACAGGGTGGGGAAAAACTGTTTTTT
14 | TRBJ1-1 | TRBV19 | - | - | CASSISRGGTEAFF | TGTGCCAGTAGTATTTCTAGGGGTGGAACTGAAGCTTTCTTT
12 | TRBJ1-2 | TRBV2 | TRBD1 | - | CASSPGGYGYTF | TGTGCCAGCAGCCCAGGGGGCTATGGCTACACCTTC
13 | TRBJ1-2 | TRBV5-6 | - | - | CASSTPGIRGYTF | TGTGCCAGCAGCACCCCAGGGATCCGGGGCTACACCTTC
14 | TRBJ2-3 | TRBV10-3 | - | - | CASLGAQVGDTQYF | TGTGCCAGTCTGGGAGCCCAGGTTGGAGATACGCAGTATTTT
14 | TRBJ1-5 | TRBV28 | - | - | CASSRTPLYKPQHF | TGTGCCAGCAGCCGGACACCCCTCTATAAGCCCCAGCATTTT
14 | TRBJ1-2 | TRBV6-5 | - | - | CASRATGSNYGYTF | TGTGCCAGCAGGGCGACAGGCTCTAACTATGGCTACACCTTC
13 | TRBJ2-1 | TRBV28 | - | - | CASSSSVNNEQFF | TGTGCCAGCAGTTCGTCAGTCAACAATGAGCAGTTCTTC
15 | TRBJ1-4 | TRBV4-2 | - | - | CASSPQPRGDEKLFF | TGTGCCAGCAGCCCCCAACCCAGGGGCGATGAAAAACTGTTTTTT
14 | TRBJ2-1 | TRBV19 | TRBD1 | - | CASSMGTGRDEQFF | TGTGCCAGTAGTATGGGGACAGGCCGTGATGAGCAGTTCTTC
14 | TRBJ2-7 | TRBV7-9 | TRBD1 | - | CASSYRDRNYEQYF | TGTGCCAGCAGCTACCGGGACAGAAACTACGAGCAGTACTTC
14 | TRBJ1-1 | TRBV19 | - | - | CASKWGRMNTEAFF | TGTGCCAGTAAGTGGGGCAGAATGAACACTGAAGCTTTCTTT
12 | TRBJ2-3 | TRBV29-1 | TRBD1 | - | CTGQGAADTQYF | TGCACCGGGCAGGGGGCTGCAGATACGCAGTATTTT
13 | TRBJ2-3 | TRBV7-2 | - | - | CASSPSNADTQYF | TGTGCCAGCAGCCCGAGTAACGCAGATACGCAGTATTTT
16 | TRBJ2-1 | TRBV4-3 | TRBD1 | once | CASSQVGQGFYNEQFF | TGCGCCAGCAGCCAAGTGGGACAGGGATTCTACAATGAGCAGTTCTTC
13 | TRBJ2-5 | TRBV7-2 | - | - | CASSARMVATQYF | TGTGCCAGCAGCGCCAGGATGGTCGCGACCCAGTACTTC
14 | TRBJ1-1 | TRBV5-4 | - | - | CASSLGGQITEAFF | TGTGCCAGCAGCTTGGGCGGACAGATCACTGAAGCTTTCTTT
15 | TRBJ2-1 | TRBV19 | - | few | CASRRSTSLYNEQFF | TGTGCCAGTCGGAGATCGACCTCTCTTTACAATGAGCAGTTCTTC
18 | TRBJ1-2 | TRBV4-1 | TRBD1 | - | CASSPQGQGSSSNYGYTF | TGCGCCAGCAGCCCCCAAGGACAGGGGTCTTCGTCTAACTATGGCTACACCTTC
15 | TRBJ2-3 | TRBV18 | - | - | CASSPRTASTDTQYF | TGTGCCAGCTCACCGAGGACAGCTAGTACAGATACGCAGTATTTT
14 | TRBJ2-5 | TRBV2 | TRBD2 | - | CASHVGLAGETQYF | TGTGCCAGCCACGTAGGGCTAGCGGGAGAGACCCAGTACTTC
12 | TRBJ1-2 | TRBV28 | - | - | CASKPAQTGYTF | TGTGCCAGCAAGCCGGCCCAGACAGGCTACACCTTC
16 | TRBJ2-5 | TRBV6-5 | TRBD2 | - | CASSYSPAGGRETQYF | TGTGCCAGCAGTTACTCCCCAGCGGGGGGGCGGGAGACCCAGTACTTC
12 | TRBJ1-2 | TRBV30 | - | - | CAWSPGIYGYTF | TGTGCCTGGAGTCCGGGTATCTATGGCTACACCTTC
16 | TRBJ1-6 | TRBV13 | - | - | CASSLGPSSYNSPLHF | TGTGCCAGCAGCTTAGGACCGAGCTCCTATAATTCACCCCTCCACTTT
14 | TRBJ2-7 | TRBV9 | - | - | CASSPGWKDIEQYF | TGTGCCAGCAGCCCCGGTTGGAAAGACATTGAGCAGTACTTC
12 | TRBJ1-1 | TRBV28 | - | - | CASSTPTSSAFF | TGTGCCAGCAGCACACCCACGTCATCGGCTTTCTTT
15 | TRBJ2-3 | TRBV5-1 | - | - | CASSPERASTDTQYF | TGCGCCAGCAGCCCGGAAAGAGCGAGCACAGATACGCAGTATTTT
11 | TRBJ2-7 | TRBV20-1 | - | - | CSARGSYEQYF | TGCAGTGCTAGAGGGAGCTACGAGCAGTACTTC
14 | TRBJ2-5 | TRBV24-1 | - | - | CATSDNRGQETQYF | TGTGCCACCAGTGATAATAGGGGACAAGAGACCCAGTACTTC
13 | TRBJ2-2 | TRBV12-3/TRBV12-4 | - | few | CASQRQNTGELFF | TGTGCCAGCCAGCGGCAGAACACCGGGGAGCTGTTTTTT
14 | TRBJ1-2 | TRBV18 | - | - | CASSPTGTNYGYTF | TGTGCCAGCTCACCTACGGGTACTAACTATGGCTACACCTTC
20 | TRBJ2-1 | TRBV28 | TRBD2 | once | CASSPWAPGTSGGHYNEQFF | TGTGCCAGCAGTCCATGGGCCCCGGGGACTAGCGGGGGTCACTACAATGAGCAGTTCTTC
15 | TRBJ2-7 | TRBV7-2 | - | - | CASSLSGGLTYEQYF | TGTGCCAGCAGCTTGTCGGGGGGCCTAACCTACGAGCAGTACTTC
15 | TRBJ1-5 | TRBV7-2 | TRBD1 | - | CASSFDRDRNQPQHF | TGTGCCAGCAGCTTCGACAGGGACAGAAATCAGCCCCAGCATTTT
15 | TRBJ1-2 | TRBV6-4 | - | medium-sized | CASSDSMGRGSGYTF | TGTGCCAGCAGTGACTCGATGGGCAGGGGCAGTGGCTACACCTTC
17 | TRBJ1-5 | TRBV4-1 | - | - | CASSQILQDRNNQPQHF | TGCGCCAGCAGCCAAATCCTCCAAGACAGAAACAATCAGCCCCAGCATTTT
16 | TRBJ2-7 | TRBV5-1 | - | - | CASSIRSGRGSYEQYF | TGCGCCAGCAGCATACGGTCCGGCAGGGGTTCCTACGAGCAGTACTTC